These 18 T cell receptor beta chains originate from one sample sequenced in a study of CD8+ T cells in alopecia areata. Stated time point: mouse skin 3 weeks after grafting. Sequencing used cDNA as its template, made by extracting RNA and reverse transcribing it. Generated by immunoSEQ multiplex PCR, the TCRdb table keeps only in-frame clones and is missing some. The sample shows 2,500 to 3,000 clones, none of them appearing just once. The sample here was skin, taken at week 3. These receptors were obtained from a C3H/HeJ mouse with alopecia areata. The mouse strain carries the MHC haplotype H2-k.

This clone is labeled medium-sized. Genes and germline are mouse. The CDR3 is cut off 4 residues early in the read; its end comes from the germline J gene. The gene calls are TRBV5 and TRBJ2-5, with D possibly being TRBD2 (6 bases). The ends were cut back, 0 bases at V and 0 bases at J, with 13 bases in the middle. The germline gives CDR1 LGHNA, CDR2 YNLKQL (reference sequence). This CDR3 comprises 17 residues. CDR3 bases read: TGTGCCAGCAGCCAAGATGGTGGGGGTTTTAACCAAGAC. Encoded protein: CASSQDGGGFNQD. In full, the CDR3 is CASSQDGGGFNQDTQYF.

This clone was counted many times. All gene names here are mouse names. The read falls 4 residues short of the CDR3 end, and the missing part is taken from the germline J gene. The chain is built from TRBV13-3 and TRBJ2-1; TRBD2 aligns across 7 bases. The germline gives CDR1 NNHDY, CDR2 SYVADS. This CDR3 is built from 13 residues. J lost 6 bases, V lost 1 base, and 1 base had no gene match. The covered CDR3 bases are TGTGCCAGCAGTGATCCTGGGGGTGCT. Residues: CASSDPGGA. The whole CDR3 reads CASSDPGGAEQFF.

The table lists this clone with many counts. Gene names are mouse gene names. The read halts 4 residues ahead of the CDR3 end, with the missing end drawn from the germline J gene. The chain employs TRBV13-2 and TRBJ2-5, with D maybe TRBD2 (5 bases). Germline V CDR1 and CDR2: NNHNN, SYGAGS (reference sequence). Trimming removed 3 bases from V and 0 bases from J, with 8 bases in between. CDR3 length: 14 residues. The CDR3 spells CASGAWDNQDTQYF. The CDR3 DNA, read in part, is TGTGCCAGCGGTGCCTGGGATAACCAAGAC.

With respect to this clone: Here the gene names and germline are mouse. The read terminates 4 residues before the CDR3 end, so the remaining end is supplied by the germline J gene. J is TRBJ2-5 and V is TRBV13-1, with 8 bases identical to TRBD1. The germline V gene encodes CDR1 NSHNY and CDR2 SYGAGN. The CDR3 covers 15 residues. The covered CDR3 bases are TGTGCCAGCAGTGATGCTGCACAGGGGGAAGAC. Protein sequence: CASSDAAQGED. The CDR3 as a whole reads CASSDAAQGEDTQYF.

This clone is termed medium-sized. Gene names are mouse gene names. The CDR3 end is not reached by the read, which stops 4 residues before it; the germline J gene fills it in. V usage is TRBV13-3 and J usage is TRBJ1-2; maybe TRBD1 (5 bases). The CDR3 sequence is 12 residues long. Trimming pared 5 bases from V and 1 base from J, leaving 6 bases between. Germline CDR1 is NNHDY and CDR2 is SYVADS. The covered CDR3 bases are TGTGCCAGCAGCCAGGGAAACTCC. Translated: CASSQGNS. The full CDR3 reads CASSQGNSDYTF.

This clone has at least ten counts. Gene names follow the mouse nomenclature. The CDR3 goes on 4 residues after the read ends, and that part is filled in from the germline J gene. The chain combines TRBV12-1 with TRBJ2-5; D possibly corresponds to TRBD2 (6 bases). Trimming shortened V by 0 bases and J by 1 base, and 7 bases separated the two germline ends. Germline loops: CDR1 SGHSN, CDR2 HYEKVE. This CDR3 spans 14 amino acids. The covered CDR3 bases are TGTGCCAGCTCTCTCGTGGGGGACCAAGAC. It yields the protein CASSLVGDQD. The entire CDR3 protein is CASSLVGDQDTQYF.

The table lists this clone with many counts. Mouse gene names and germline throughout. The sequenced fragment ends 4 residues before the CDR3 boundary, so the rest is inferred from the germline J gene. The J gene is TRBJ2-1, the V gene TRBV1; D is ambiguous. The CDR3 has 12 amino acids. Germline V gives CDR1 NSQYPW, CDR2 LRSPGD (reference sequence). The CDR3 protein is CTCSARRAEQFF. The part of the CDR3 DNA that was read is TGCACCTGCAGTGCCAGGAGGGCT.

There are many counts of this clone. Genes here carry mouse names. Sequencing ends 4 residues short of the CDR3 end; the germline J gene provides the rest. This chain uses TRBV14 with TRBJ2-3; perhaps TRBD2 as D (6 bases). Looked up from germline, CDR1 is SGHDT and CDR2 is FRDEAV. This CDR3 region has 14 residues. Trimming left V 4 bases short and J 0 bases short, with 9 bases between. The sequenced CDR3 bases are TGTGCCAGCAGTCTGGGGTATAGTGCAGAA. This codes for CASSLGYSAE. The CDR3 in full is CASSLGYSAETLYF.

This clone was counted at least ten times. Gene names and germline refer to mouse. The CDR3 extends 4 residues past the end of the read, so its final part is completed from the germline J gene. The chain is built from TRBV13-1 and TRBJ2-5, with 8 bases matching TRBD1. The CDR3 is 12 residues long. CDR1 is NSHNY and CDR2 is SYGAGN in the germline V gene. CDR3 residues: CASSGTGDTQYF. Partial CDR3 DNA: TGTGCCAGCAGTGGGACAGGGGAC.

This clone came up many times. The genes and germline here are from mouse. The read is 4 residues too short to cover the CDR3 end, so that end is filled in from the germline J gene. The chain employs TRBV19 and TRBJ2-3; D is ambiguous. Germline values: CDR1 FNHDT, CDR2 SITEND (reference sequence). CDR3 size: 12 residues. Trimming removed 5 bases at V and 2 bases at J, with 6 bases between. Here the CDR3 reads CASSPYAETLYF. CDR3 bases read: TGTGCCAGCAGCCCCTATGCAGAA.

There are many counts of this clone. The genes and germline here are from mouse. The read gets to within 4 residues of the CDR3 end, and the germline J gene fills in the rest. Other DNA sequences in this specimen translate into the identical CDR3. The rearrangement uses TRBV19 and TRBJ1-2, with a tentative D call TRBD1 (6 bases). CDR1 and CDR2 from the germline V gene are FNHDT and SITEND (reference sequence). Trimming pared 4 bases from V and 0 bases from J, leaving 10 bases between. The CDR3 sequence is 14 residues long. The CDR3 region is CASSSDRTNSDYTF. CDR3 DNA, as far as it was read: TGTGCCAGCAGTTCAGACAGGACAAACTCC.

This clone was picked up many times. The gene names here belong to mouse. The read terminates 4 residues before the CDR3 end, so the remaining end is supplied by the germline J gene. This chain connects TRBV13-3 to TRBJ1-1; a possible D gene is TRBD1 (6 bases). The CDR3 runs 15 residues. Trimming took off 2 bases at V and 0 bases at J, with 11 bases between the two ends. The V gene's germline CDR1 is NNHDY and CDR2 SYVADS. CDR3 DNA, as far as it was read: TGTGCCAGCAGTGAGGCGGGACACACAAACACA. Encoded protein: CASSEAGHTNT. The full CDR3 protein reads CASSEAGHTNTEVFF.

Judged by abundance, this clone is medium-sized. Gene names denote mouse genes. The read ends 4 residues early relative to the CDR3; the germline J gene fills the gap. The J gene is TRBJ2-5, the V gene TRBV1, with D possibly matching TRBD2 (6 bases). V lost 3 bases and J 2 bases, leaving 6 bases between the germline ends. In germline, CDR1 is NSQYPW, CDR2 LRSPGD (reference sequence). The CDR3 sequence is 13 residues long. CDR3 residues: CTCSAGLQDTQYF. The covered CDR3 bases are TGCACCTGCAGTGCGGGACTCCAAGAC.

This clone was seen repeatedly, ten times or more. The gene names here belong to mouse. The read finishes 4 residues shy of the CDR3 end, and the germline J gene is used to complete it. J is TRBJ2-1 and V is TRBV19, with 9 bases lining up with TRBD2. The CDR3 covers 15 residues. Germline V CDR1 and CDR2: FNHDT, SITEND (reference sequence). The chain's CDR3 is CASSIARLGGAEQFF. CDR3 DNA (partial): TGTGCCAGCAGTATAGCAAGGCTGGGGGGGGCT. Variable domain in full (rest from reference TRBV19 and TRBJ2-1): GGIITQTPKFLIGQEGQKLTLKCQQNFNHDTMYWYRQDSGKGLRLIYYSITENDLQKGDLSEGYDASREKKSSFSLTVTSAQKNEMAVFLCASSIARLGGAEQFFGPGTRLTVL.

Turning to this clone: Gene names follow the mouse nomenclature. The read is 4 residues too short to cover the CDR3 end, so that end is filled in from the germline J gene. The rearrangement links TRBV13-2 to TRBJ1-2, with TRBD1 identical over 9 bases. With V trimmed by 1 base and J by 3 bases, 7 bases remained unmatched. The germline V gene encodes CDR1 NNHNN and CDR2 SYGAGS (reference sequence). This CDR3 has 16 residues. The DNA read from the CDR3 is TGTGCCAGCGGTGATCCCCGGGACAGGGAGGACTCC. Protein product: CASGDPRDREDS. The whole CDR3 protein is CASGDPRDREDSDYTF.

A remark on this clone: Gene names are the mouse ones. The read stops 4 residues short of the end of the CDR3; the missing end is completed from the germline J gene. The V gene is TRBV19, the J gene TRBJ2-4, with TRBD1 as a possible D gene (5 bases). The CDR3 covers 15 residues. Germline values: CDR1 FNHDT, CDR2 SITEND (reference sequence). With 0 bases removed from V and 0 bases from J, the gap between germline ends came to 8 bases. The CDR3 bases that were read are TGTGCCAGCAGTATAGGGACAAATAGTCAAAAC. Its translation: CASSIGTNSQN. The whole CDR3 region reads CASSIGTNSQNTLYF. Filled out from reference TRBV19 and TRBJ2-4, the complete variable domain reads GGIITQTPKFLIGQEGQKLTLKCQQNFNHDTMYWYRQDSGKGLRLIYYSITENDLQKGDLSEGYDASREKKSSFSLTVTSAQKNEMAVFLCASSIGTNSQNTLYFGAGTRLSVL.

By frequency in the sample, this clone is medium-sized (0.01 to 0.1%). Any gene name here is a mouse gene name. The CDR3 end falls 4 residues outside the read, so it is completed with the germline J gene. This chain joins TRBV19 and TRBJ2-5; 11 positions agree with TRBD2. The length of the CDR3 is 14 residues. CDR1 and CDR2 (germline): FNHDT, SITEND (reference sequence). The CDR3: CASSRTGGKDTQYF. The sequenced CDR3 bases are TGTGCCAGCAGTCGGACTGGGGGGAAAGAC.

By share, this clone ranks as medium-sized. The listed genes are named as in mouse. The observed sequence ends 4 residues before the CDR3 terminus, with the missing tail filled in from the germline J gene. The rearrangement uses TRBV13-1 and TRBJ2-4; TRBD2 matches 7 bases. The V gene's germline CDR1 is NSHNY and CDR2 SYGAGN. This CDR3 is built from 14 residues. V shed 5 bases and J 1 base; nucleotides not matched to a gene: 4. The CDR3 reads CASSTDWGQNTLYF. The DNA read from the CDR3 is TGTGCCAGCAGCACCGACTGGGGTCAAAAC.